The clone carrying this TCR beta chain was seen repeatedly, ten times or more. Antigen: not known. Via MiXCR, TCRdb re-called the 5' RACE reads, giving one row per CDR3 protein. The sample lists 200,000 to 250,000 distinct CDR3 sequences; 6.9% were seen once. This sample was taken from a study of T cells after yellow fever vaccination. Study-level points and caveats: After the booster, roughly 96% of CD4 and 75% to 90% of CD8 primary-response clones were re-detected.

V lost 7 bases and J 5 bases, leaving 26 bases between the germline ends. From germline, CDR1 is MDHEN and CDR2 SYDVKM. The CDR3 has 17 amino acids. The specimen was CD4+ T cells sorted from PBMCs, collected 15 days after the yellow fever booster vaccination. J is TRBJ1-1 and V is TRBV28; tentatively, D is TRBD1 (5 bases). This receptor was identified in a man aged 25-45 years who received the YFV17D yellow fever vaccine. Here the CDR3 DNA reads TGTGCCAGCATCCGTCCGCTAGGGGACCTTCGGGGAACTGAAGCTTTCTTT. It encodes CASIRPLGDLRGTEAFF. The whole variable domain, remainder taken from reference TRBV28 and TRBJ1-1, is DVKVTQSSRYLVKRTGEKVFLECVQDMDHENMFWYRQDPGLGLRLIYFSYDVKMKEKGDIPEGYSVSREKKERFSLILESASTNQTSMYLCASIRPLGDLRGTEAFFGQGTRLTVV.